What follows describes a single TCR beta chain. Its matching antigen is unknown. Sequencing used immunoSEQ multiplex PCR; TCRdb keeps in-frame clones, though not all of them. The sample lists fewer than 400,000 clones; nearly 90% were seen once. This sample stems from a study of cytomegalovirus exposure and HLA in healthy donors. General observations from the study: The study designated 150 to 200 TCR beta chains cytomegalovirus-associated. In the 100 to 150 validation repertoires, about 95% of cluster scores exceeded 0, per a later analysis. It was reportedly the case that the classifier diagnosed cytomegalovirus status with high specificity and sensitivity.

The CDR3 has 14 residues. Germline V CDR1 and CDR2: LGHNA, YSLEER. V was trimmed by 0 bases and J by 0 bases, leaving 6 bases between them. The rearrangement links TRBV4-3 to TRBJ2-7; D ambiguous. The sequenced sample was PBMCs. This sequence originates from a man younger than 45 in good health and CMV-seronegative. The DNA for the CDR3 is TGCGCCAGCAGCCAAGATTCAGACTCCTACGAGCAGTACTTC. This gives the protein CASSQDSDSYEQYF.